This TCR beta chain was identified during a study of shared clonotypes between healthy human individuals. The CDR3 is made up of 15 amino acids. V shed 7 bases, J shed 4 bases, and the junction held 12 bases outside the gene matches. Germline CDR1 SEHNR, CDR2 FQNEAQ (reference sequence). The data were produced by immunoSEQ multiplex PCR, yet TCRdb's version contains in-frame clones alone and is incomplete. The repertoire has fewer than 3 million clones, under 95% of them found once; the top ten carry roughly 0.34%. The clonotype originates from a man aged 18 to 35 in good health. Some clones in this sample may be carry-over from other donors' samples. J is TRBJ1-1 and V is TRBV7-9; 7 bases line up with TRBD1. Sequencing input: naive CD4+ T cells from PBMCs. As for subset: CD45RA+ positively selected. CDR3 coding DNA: TGTGCCAGCAATAGGTGGGACAGCGGCTCCACTGAAGCTTTCTTT. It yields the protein CASNRWDSGSTEAFF.